What follows are 5 T cell receptor beta chains derived from one specimen sequenced in a study of tumor-infiltrating lymphocytes in oesophageal squamous cell carcinoma. TCRdb used MiXCR to reprocess the PCR reads, holding one entry per CDR3 protein. The data hold about 15,000 distinct CDR3 sequences, with around half observed a single time. The specimen sequenced was esophageal tumor tissue. The receptors stem from a female donor with esophageal squamous cell carcinoma.

Concerning this clonotype itself: This may stem from a read error, because a much larger clone lies one nucleotide away. The gene calls are TRBV6-8 and TRBJ2-3; the D gene is possibly TRBD2 (5 bases). V was clipped by 1 base and J by 14 bases, with 28 bases between them. In germline, CDR1 is MNHGY, CDR2 SAAAGT. This CDR3 comprises 17 residues. DNA for the CDR3: TGTGCCAGCAGTTACTTCTCTCAGACAAATTTAGCCGGGGAGCTGTATTTT. Its protein is CASSYFSQTNLAGELYF.

The rearrangement joins TRBV28 to TRBJ2-1; D not certain. The J call is doubtful: the DNA matches TRBJ2-7 better. This CDR3 contains 14 residues. Germline loops: CDR1 MDHEN, CDR2 SYDVKM. In DNA, the CDR3 is TGTGCCAGCAGTTTGTTCGGGCATACCTACGAGCAGTACTTC. Protein sequence: CASSLFGHTYEQYF.

This clonotype was picked up many times. CDR3 loop: CASRTEIVATNEKLFF. As DNA, the CDR3 is TGTGCCAGCCGGACGGAGATAGTTGCAACTAATGAAAAACTGTTTTTT. J is TRBJ1-4 and V is TRBV19; D gene uncertain. The V end was cut by 9 bases, the J end by 0 bases, with 17 bases between. Germline CDR1 and CDR2: LNHDA and SQIVND (reference sequence). CDR3 length equals 16 residues. The full variable domain, its missing parts supplied by reference TRBV19 and TRBJ1-4, is DGGITQSPKYLFRKEGQNVTLSCEQNLNHDAMYWYRQDPGQGLRLIYYSQIVNDFQKGDIAEGYSVSREKKESFPLTVTSAQKNPTAFYLCASRTEIVATNEKLFFGSGTQLSVL.

This clonotype has more than one count but fewer than ten. The V call is TRBV7-8, the J call TRBJ2-7, with D possibly TRBD2 on 6 matching bases. The germline V gene has CDR1 SGHVS and CDR2 FQNEAQ. The CDR3 covers 15 residues. V gave up 2 bases and J gave up 3 bases, with 14 bases separating them. The CDR3 DNA reads TGTGCCAGCAGCTTAAGTCGGAGGGGTGGCTACGAGCAGTACTTC. This gives the protein CASSLSRRGGYEQYF.

The chain carries TRBV12-3 or TRBV12-4 and TRBJ2-5; tentative D call: TRBD2 (5 bases). The closer fit of TRBJ2-7 to the DNA end suggests the J call may be wrong. The CDR3 extends over 13 amino acids. The CDR3 DNA reads as TGTGCCAGTGTGGCGGGCATCCGGGACGAGCAGTACTTC. The encoded protein is CASVAGIRDEQYF.